Listed below are T cell receptor beta chains from one sample, sequenced in a study of T cells expressing NK-cell markers. TCRdb reprocessed the 5' RACE reads, with one entry per CDR3 protein and no DNA. The sample table sets out some 440,000 distinct CDR3 sequences. Sample: blood T cells: a sorted CD56 or NKG2C T cell subset, CD4+ or CD8+ T cells, or bulk PBMC T cells (not recorded which). The receptors come from a woman aged 50 to 65 in good health. Both conserved end residues are part of each CDR3. Each record gives: V gene, J gene, CDR3 protein.

V gene: TRBV7-2
J gene: TRBJ2-1
CDR3 protein: CASSLTSGTGVNEQFF

V gene: TRBV20-1
J gene: TRBJ1-1
CDR3 protein: CSGYGDTEAFF

V gene: TRBV4-1
J gene: TRBJ1-2
CDR3 protein: CASSQTPELYGYTF

V gene: TRBV7-2
J gene: TRBJ2-1
CDR3 protein: CASGKGASYNEQFF

V gene: TRBV20-1
J gene: TRBJ1-2
CDR3 protein: CSAADAGPNYGYTF

V gene: TRBV20-1
J gene: TRBJ2-1
CDR3 protein: CSANKRDEQFF

V gene: TRBV9
J gene: TRBJ1-1
CDR3 protein: CASSVASSLLNTEAFF

V gene: TRBV12-3/TRBV12-4
J gene: TRBJ2-4
CDR3 protein: CASSRALGIQYF

V gene: TRBV16
J gene: TRBJ1-1
CDR3 protein: CASSQQPGRQDGAFF

V gene: TRBV11-3
J gene: TRBJ1-3
CDR3 protein: CASSFDRNGNTIYF

V gene: TRBV4-1
J gene: TRBJ2-3
CDR3 protein: CASSQEGVQGDTQYF

V gene: TRBV4-2
J gene: TRBJ2-1
CDR3 protein: CASSQDGTPLVPQFF

V gene: TRBV12-3/TRBV12-4
J gene: TRBJ2-3
CDR3 protein: CASSAGGMTDTQYF

V gene: TRBV5-1
J gene: TRBJ2-5
CDR3 protein: CASSPGLAGGKYYQETQYF

V gene: TRBV5-1
J gene: TRBJ2-2
CDR3 protein: CASSLPGLAHTGELFF

V gene: TRBV6-1
J gene: TRBJ2-2
CDR3 protein: CASYPDGAGELFF

V gene: TRBV2
J gene: TRBJ2-7
CDR3 protein: CASSVEGDTYEQYF

V gene: TRBV20-1
J gene: TRBJ1-1
CDR3 protein: CSALRAPTEAFF

V gene: TRBV20-1
J gene: TRBJ2-5
CDR3 protein: CSARDHAGRAGETQYF

V gene: TRBV2
J gene: TRBJ1-6
CDR3 protein: CASSELGSPLHF

V gene: TRBV3-1
J gene: TRBJ2-1
CDR3 protein: CASSQENPGLRQSNEQFF

V gene: TRBV6-6
J gene: TRBJ2-3
CDR3 protein: CASSHIAGRSDTQYF

V gene: TRBV5-5
J gene: TRBJ2-7
CDR3 protein: CASSFDLTGLYEQYF

V gene: TRBV7-9
J gene: TRBJ2-3
CDR3 protein: CASSTGLVTDTQYF

V gene: TRBV7-2
J gene: TRBJ2-1
CDR3 protein: CASSLDRRNEQFF

V gene: TRBV20-1
J gene: TRBJ2-2
CDR3 protein: CSASGGGHSNTGELFF

V gene: TRBV3-1
J gene: TRBJ1-1
CDR3 protein: CASSQDGGGNTEAFF

V gene: TRBV24-1
J gene: TRBJ2-7
CDR3 protein: CATGGPSNQYF

V gene: TRBV6-2/TRBV6-3
J gene: TRBJ2-3
CDR3 protein: CAGGDTDTQYF

V gene: TRBV2
J gene: TRBJ2-2
CDR3 protein: CASRAGTTNTGELFF

V gene: TRBV7-2
J gene: TRBJ2-1
CDR3 protein: CASSLERPGREHNEQFF

V gene: TRBV20-1
J gene: TRBJ2-5
CDR3 protein: CSARARRGQQETQYF

V gene: TRBV27
J gene: TRBJ1-1
CDR3 protein: CASSFGQGALPRTFF

V gene: TRBV27
J gene: TRBJ1-1
CDR3 protein: CASRRQVGQAEAFF

V gene: TRBV6-5
J gene: TRBJ2-5
CDR3 protein: CASGEGVYQETQYF

V gene: TRBV28
J gene: TRBJ2-3
CDR3 protein: CASRSKGPAAYTQYF

V gene: TRBV9
J gene: TRBJ1-1
CDR3 protein: CASSAGQGGTTEAFF

V gene: TRBV5-1
J gene: TRBJ2-2
CDR3 protein: CASSFRVTETSTGELFF

V gene: TRBV30
J gene: TRBJ2-3
CDR3 protein: CAWSAREGSTDTQYF

V gene: TRBV6-1
J gene: TRBJ1-5
CDR3 protein: CASSSLLMGNQPQHF

V gene: TRBV11-1
J gene: TRBJ2-2
CDR3 protein: CASSLLGLGTGELFF

V gene: TRBV12-3/TRBV12-4
J gene: TRBJ1-2
CDR3 protein: CASSLVGAIGYTF

V gene: TRBV9
J gene: TRBJ2-2
CDR3 protein: CASTDPNTGELFF